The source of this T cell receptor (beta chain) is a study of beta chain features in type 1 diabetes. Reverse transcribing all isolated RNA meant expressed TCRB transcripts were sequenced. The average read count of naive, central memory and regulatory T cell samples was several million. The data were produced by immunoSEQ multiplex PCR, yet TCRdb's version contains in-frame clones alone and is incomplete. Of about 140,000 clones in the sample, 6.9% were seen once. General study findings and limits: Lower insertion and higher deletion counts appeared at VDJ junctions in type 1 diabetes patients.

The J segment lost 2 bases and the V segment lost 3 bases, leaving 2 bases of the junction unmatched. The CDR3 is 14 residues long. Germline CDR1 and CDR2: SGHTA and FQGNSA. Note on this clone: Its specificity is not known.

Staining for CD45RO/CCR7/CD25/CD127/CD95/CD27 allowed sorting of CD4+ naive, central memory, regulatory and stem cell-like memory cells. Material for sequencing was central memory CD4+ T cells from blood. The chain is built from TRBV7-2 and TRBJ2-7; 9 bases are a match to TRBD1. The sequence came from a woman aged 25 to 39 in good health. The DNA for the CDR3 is TGTGCCAGCAGCTTCGGACAGGGGCCCTACGAGCAGTACTTC. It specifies CASSFGQGPYEQYF.